Presented here are 22 T cell receptor beta chains from one specimen sequenced in a study of chemoradiotherapy in HPV16-positive cancers. Profiled with immunoSEQ multiplex PCR; TCRdb holds only in-frame clones, not every one. The profile shows more than 9,000 clones, 77% of them singletons. Sample acquisition took place from a patient who underwent chemoradiotherapy. All receptors come from a human donor with HPV-associated anogenital cancer.

This clone was seen more than once but under ten times. The V call is TRBV7-2, the J call TRBJ1-1; unclear D gene. V was trimmed by 2 bases and J by 1 base, leaving 5 bases between them. The CDR3 spans 13 residues. Germline loops: CDR1 SGHTA, CDR2 FQGNSA. The CDR3 protein is CASSLSRNTEAFF. Written as DNA, the CDR3 is TGTGCCAGCAGCTTAAGCAGGAACACTGAAGCTTTCTTT.

This clone was recorded a few times. J is TRBJ1-1 and V is TRBV11-2; D not certain. The CDR3 spans 14 residues. Germline loops: CDR1 SGHAT, CDR2 FQNNGV. Trimming shortened V by 3 bases and J by 1 base, and 9 bases separated the two germline ends. The CDR3 nucleotides read TGTGCCAGCAGCTTCGGGAACAGGAACACTGAAGCTTTCTTT. Protein sequence: CASSFGNRNTEAFF.

This clone showed up just a few times. The genes are TRBV9 and TRBJ2-3; possible D gene TRBD1, 5 bases. The CDR3 totals 11 residues. V was clipped by 4 bases and J by 8 bases, with 8 bases between them. Germline V lookup: CDR1 SGDLS, CDR2 YYNGEE. The CDR3 region is CASSQGATQYF. CDR3 nucleotide sequence: TGTGCCAGCAGCCAAGGGGCTACGCAGTATTTT.

The chain is built from TRBV2 and TRBJ2-7; 8 bases agree with TRBD2. This CDR3 has 16 amino acids. CDR1 and CDR2 from the germline V gene are SNHLY and FYNNEI. V shed 5 bases and J 2 bases; nucleotides not matched to a gene: 11. Here the CDR3 DNA reads TGTGCCAGCAGTAAGGCTCTAGCGGGCATGGCCTACGAGCAGTACTTC. It translates to CASSKALAGMAYEQYF. Using reference TRBV2 and TRBJ2-7 for the parts outside the CDR3, the full variable domain is EPEVTQTPSHQVTQMGQEVILRCVPISNHLYFYWYRQILGQKVEFLVSFYNNEISEKSEIFDDQFSVERPDGSNFTLKIRSTKLEDSAMYFCASSKALAGMAYEQYFGPGTRLTVT.

Comment on this clone: One end of the junction fails to match germline, which may point to a read error. The V call is TRBV6-6, the J call TRBJ1-3; D not certain. The CDR3 contains 12 residues. Germline V gene data show CDR1 as MNHNY and CDR2 as SVGAGI (reference sequence). DNA for the CDR3: TGTGCCAGCAGTGACTCGCGGAACACCATATATTTT. Residues: CASSDSRNTIYF.

The gene calls are TRBV7-2 and TRBJ1-1; D is perhaps TRBD1 (5 bases). The germline V gene encodes CDR1 SGHTA and CDR2 FQGNSA. The CDR3 runs to 14 residues. Deletions cut 1 base from V and 5 bases from J, with 11 bases between. The CDR3 DNA sequence: TGTGCCAGCAGCTTAGATGGGGGAAGGACTGAAGCTTTCTTT. This encodes CASSLDGGRTEAFF.

The gene calls are TRBV4-3 and TRBJ1-3; D is perhaps TRBD1 (6 bases). The CDR3 runs to 16 residues. Germline CDR1 is LGHNA and CDR2 is YSLEER. V was clipped by 4 bases and J by 2 bases, with 15 bases between them. In nucleotides, the CDR3 is TGCGCCAGCAGCCCCGCCTTACAGGGAACTGGAAACACCATATATTTT. It is translated as CASSPALQGTGNTIYF.

The rearrangement uses TRBV19 and TRBJ1-1, with 7 bases that match TRBD1. J was trimmed by 1 base and V by 7 bases; bases with no gene match: 9. The germline gives CDR1 LNHDA, CDR2 SQIVND (reference sequence). CDR3 size: 15 residues. In DNA, the CDR3 is TGTGCCAGTACCATTTTCGGGACAGCGAACACTGAAGCTTTCTTT. Translation gives CASTIFGTANTEAFF.

V usage is TRBV28 and J usage is TRBJ2-3; tentatively, D is TRBD1 (6 bases). The germline CDR1 and CDR2 sequences are MDHEN and SYDVKM. Trimming pared 2 bases from V and 0 bases from J, leaving 9 bases between. This CDR3 contains 15 residues. CDR3 in amino acids: CASSLGGLSTDTQYF. The CDR3, as DNA: TGTGCCAGCAGTTTAGGGGGCCTCAGCACAGATACGCAGTATTTT.

This chain joins TRBV7-9 and TRBJ2-3; D possibly corresponds to TRBD2 (5 bases). The CDR3 spans 15 residues. CDR1 is SEHNR, CDR2 FQNEAQ, per germline (reference sequence). Trimming left V 3 bases short and J 0 bases short, with 10 bases between. This chain's CDR3 is CASSFSVGSTDTQYF. The CDR3, as DNA: TGTGCCAGCAGCTTTAGCGTTGGCAGCACAGATACGCAGTATTTT.

This clone came up a few times. The genes are TRBV7-7 and TRBJ2-2, with TRBD1 identical over 9 bases. V was clipped by 5 bases and J by 3 bases; unmatched bases: 4. Germline CDR1 is SSHAT and CDR2 is FNYEAQ (reference sequence). The CDR3 is 15 amino acids. The CDR3 DNA reads TGTGCCAGCAGCCCGGACAGGGGAGACACCGGGGAGCTGTTTTTT. Protein sequence: CASSPDRGDTGELFF.

The gene calls are TRBV9 and TRBJ1-2; D is undetermined. Germline assignment: CDR1 SGDLS and CDR2 YYNGEE. This CDR3 is 12 amino acids long. V was cut by 4 bases and J by 8 bases, with 12 bases left in between. Here the CDR3 reads CASSTYMGGYTF. The DNA for the CDR3 is TGTGCCAGCAGCACCTACATGGGGGGCTACACCTTC.

The gene calls are TRBV5-5 and TRBJ1-1; D might be TRBD1 (5 bases). CDR3 length equals 15 residues. V was cut by 0 bases and J by 11 bases, with 20 bases left in between. The V gene's germline CDR1 is SGHKS and CDR2 YYEKEE (reference sequence). The CDR3 nucleotides read TGTGCCAGCAGCTTGGTTGCGACTCGGGGGAAGGATGCTTTCTTT. Protein sequence: CASSLVATRGKDAFF.

This rearrangement joins TRBV4-1 to TRBJ2-7; 12 bases map to TRBD2. This CDR3 is built from 17 residues. The J segment lost 6 bases and the V segment lost 3 bases, leaving 12 bases of the junction unmatched. The germline CDR1 and CDR2 sequences are MGHRA and YSYEKL. CDR3 loop: CASSHGGLAGKFGEQYF. The CDR3 nucleotides read TGCGCCAGCAGCCACGGAGGACTAGCGGGAAAGTTTGGCGAGCAGTACTTC.

The chain links TRBV7-2 to TRBJ2-3; 14 bases fit TRBD2. The CDR3 length is 17 residues. Germline V gives CDR1 SGHTA, CDR2 FQGNSA. V lost 5 bases to trimming and J lost 5 bases; unmatched junction nucleotides: 9. CDR3 DNA sequence: TGTGCCAGCAGCCCGAGGACTAGCGGGGGGACCGGAGATACGCAGTATTTT. This encodes CASSPRTSGGTGDTQYF.

V usage is TRBV5-1 and J usage is TRBJ2-3, with TRBD2 as a possible D gene (7 bases). V was clipped by 4 bases and J by 0 bases, with 9 bases between them. The germline gives CDR1 SGHRS, CDR2 YFSETQ. CDR3 length: 14 amino acids. The CDR3 protein is CASSPGGSTDTQYF. CDR3 DNA sequence: TGCGCCAGCAGCCCGGGGGGCAGCACAGATACGCAGTATTTT.

The CDR3 coding sequence is TGTGCCAGCAGCTTGGCCGGCAGGAACACTGAAGCTTTCTTT. This gives the protein CASSLAGRNTEAFF. The chain carries TRBV5-4 and TRBJ1-1; D remains unclear. The length of the CDR3 is 14 residues. V was cut by 0 bases and J by 1 base, with 7 bases left in between. CDR1 and CDR2 from the germline V gene are SGHNT and YYREEE (reference sequence).

The chain uses TRBV10-3 and TRBJ2-2; TRBD1 matches 7 bases. The CDR3 is 16 residues long. Trimming at V came to 4 bases and at J to 0 bases, leaving 5 bases not matched to a gene. Looked up from germline, CDR1 is ENHRY and CDR2 is SYGVKD. CDR3 sequence reads: CAISGTGVSNTGELFF. CDR3 sequence (DNA): TGTGCCATCAGTGGCACAGGGGTCTCGAACACCGGGGAGCTGTTTTTT.

This clone was observed a few times. The V call is TRBV28, the J call TRBJ2-1; tentatively, D is TRBD2 (5 bases). Per the germline V gene, CDR1 is MDHEN and CDR2 is SYDVKM. Trimming pared 6 bases from V and 4 bases from J, leaving 13 bases between. The CDR3 has 14 amino acids. This CDR3 reads CASRGSGAYNEQFF. The CDR3 DNA is TGTGCCAGCAGAGGGAGCGGAGCGTACAATGAGCAGTTCTTC.

This rearrangement joins TRBV6-1 to TRBJ2-5, with D possibly matching TRBD1 (6 bases). The last part of the DNA fits TRBJ2-7 better; the J call may be wrong. The CDR3 loop spans 13 amino acids. CDR1 MNHNS and CDR2 SASEGT come from the germline V gene. CDR3 amino acids: CASNTEGGYEQYF. CDR3 bases: TGTGCCAGCAATACCGAAGGGGGCTACGAGCAGTACTTC.

This chain links TRBV7-2 with TRBJ1-2, with D possibly being TRBD1 (5 bases). The CDR3 is 15 amino acids. Germline V CDR1 and CDR2: SGHTA, FQGNSA. Trimming stripped 1 base from V and 3 bases from J, with 12 bases between. The CDR3 loop is CASSLGGTNDYGYTF. CDR3 in DNA: TGTGCCAGCAGCTTAGGCGGGACTAACGACTATGGCTACACCTTC.

The CDR3 loop reads CASSLASFVAGGYEQYF. CDR3 coding DNA: TGCGCCAGCAGCTTGGCCTCTTTTGTAGCGGGGGGCTACGAGCAGTACTTC. This chain connects TRBV5-1 to TRBJ2-7; 10 nucleotides line up with TRBD2. The CDR3 totals 17 residues. CDR1 is SGHRS and CDR2 is YFSETQ in the germline V gene. V gave up 0 bases and J gave up 3 bases; unmatched junction bases: 9.